This is a list of T cell receptor beta chains from one sample in a study of PD-1 blockade in classical Hodgkin lymphoma. TCRdb's table, derived via immunoSEQ multiplex PCR, lists solely in-frame clones and lacks some. The sample consists of more than 25,000 clones, approximately 72% of them appearing once. This material consisted of peripheral blood mononuclear cells (PBMCs), taken before the second cycle of nivolumab. The receptors originated from a human donor with classical Hodgkin lymphoma. CDR3s leave out the opening cysteine and the closing phenylalanine or tryptophan. Fields, in order: J gene, clone size, D gene, V gene, CDR3 protein. The D gene is left open where the match is weak. A clone size is listed for some rows: how often the clone was seen (once, few, many), or a class if it is expanded.

J: TRBJ2-1
size: few
D: NA
V: TRBV4-3
CDR3: ASSQDQGTFYNEQF

J: TRBJ1-1
size: NA
D: TRBD1
V: TRBV28
CDR3: ASSLASGRGEAF

J: TRBJ1-5
size: NA
D: TRBD1
V: TRBV4-1
CDR3: ASSQDAGQGNQPQH

J: TRBJ2-5
size: NA
D: TRBD2
V: TRBV7-2
CDR3: ASSLPSGETQY

J: TRBJ1-2
size: NA
D: NA
V: TRBV10-3
CDR3: AISGTGSGYT

J: TRBJ1-2
size: NA
D: NA
V: TRBV21-1
CDR3: ASSKEGSLWYGYT

J: TRBJ2-4
size: NA
D: TRBD1
V: TRBV7-2
CDR3: ASSLQRTGQNIQY

J: TRBJ2-3
size: NA
D: NA
V: TRBV9
CDR3: ASSPTTSTDTQY

J: TRBJ1-2
size: NA
D: TRBD1
V: TRBV7-2
CDR3: ASSAGQANYGYT

J: TRBJ2-1
size: NA
D: NA
V: TRBV7-9
CDR3: ASSPDRNVYNEQF

J: TRBJ2-3
size: NA
D: NA
V: TRBV7-2
CDR3: ASSLMGTDTQY

J: TRBJ2-3
size: NA
D: NA
V: TRBV5-1
CDR3: ASSSPSSTDTQY

J: TRBJ1-4
size: NA
D: NA
V: TRBV6-5
CDR3: ASSYDPGGPGKLF

J: TRBJ2-1
size: NA
D: NA
V: TRBV18
CDR3: ASSGQDKAPDEQF

J: TRBJ1-1
size: NA
D: NA
V: TRBV11-1
CDR3: ASSLQGYTEAF

J: TRBJ2-5
size: NA
D: TRBD1
V: TRBV5-1
CDR3: ASSLAGQGSRETQY

J: TRBJ1-1
size: NA
D: NA
V: TRBV5-1
CDR3: ASSLAGGAGRVNTEAF

J: TRBJ2-7
size: NA
D: TRBD1
V: TRBV7-2
CDR3: ASSLDGTGLGYEQY

J: TRBJ2-5
size: NA
D: NA
V: TRBV29-1
CDR3: SVEGKWEETQY

J: TRBJ2-7
size: medium-sized
D: NA
V: TRBV10-3
CDR3: AISASSYEQY

J: TRBJ1-1
size: few
D: NA
V: TRBV5-1
CDR3: ASSLAEGGEGTEAF

J: TRBJ2-1
size: NA
D: NA
V: TRBV13
CDR3: ASSLGQFFNEQF

J: TRBJ1-2
size: NA
D: NA
V: TRBV11-2
CDR3: ASSRGYGYT

J: TRBJ1-4
size: NA
D: TRBD1
V: TRBV4-3
CDR3: ASSVQGREKLF

J: TRBJ2-1
size: few
D: NA
V: TRBV11-3
CDR3: ASSLDQGGSSSYNEQF

J: TRBJ2-7
size: NA
D: NA
V: TRBV5-6
CDR3: ASSFGGIGYEQY

J: TRBJ2-7
size: once
D: TRBD1
V: TRBV19
CDR3: ASKGQGDSYEQY

J: TRBJ2-1
size: once
D: TRBD2
V: TRBV7-7
CDR3: ASSLGSSGLDEQF

J: TRBJ1-1
size: NA
D: NA
V: TRBV19
CDR3: ASSIAKNTEAF

J: TRBJ1-3
size: once
D: NA
V: TRBV9
CDR3: ASSVESGNTIY

J: TRBJ2-5
size: NA
D: TRBD1
V: TRBV18
CDR3: ASSPVSTGGQETQY

J: TRBJ1-2
size: NA
D: NA
V: TRBV25-1
CDR3: ASIPAGRNYGYT

J: TRBJ1-2
size: NA
D: NA
V: TRBV5-1
CDR3: ASSSPGTGNYGYT

J: TRBJ2-7
size: NA
D: TRBD2
V: TRBV30
CDR3: AWSSGLAGGDEQY

J: TRBJ1-2
size: NA
D: TRBD1
V: TRBV7-3
CDR3: ASSLDGQGAEGYT

J: TRBJ1-1
size: NA
D: NA
V: TRBV11-1
CDR3: ASSLQENTEAF

J: TRBJ2-2
size: NA
D: NA
V: TRBV5-1
CDR3: ASSPMGPRHTGELF

J: TRBJ2-7
size: NA
D: TRBD1
V: TRBV2
CDR3: ASKRGQGISYEQGSYEQY

J: TRBJ2-1
size: NA
D: NA
V: TRBV4-3
CDR3: ASSQEQGTYNEQF

J: TRBJ2-1
size: once
D: NA
V: TRBV27
CDR3: ASSHTRPSAEQF

J: TRBJ2-5
size: NA
D: TRBD1
V: TRBV9
CDR3: ASSTRTGGETQY

J: TRBJ1-2
size: NA
D: NA
V: TRBV7-9
CDR3: ATTLQGLIYGYT

J: TRBJ2-5
size: few
D: NA
V: TRBV6-1
CDR3: ASSEVGGETQY

J: TRBJ2-6
size: NA
D: NA
V: TRBV6-9
CDR3: ASSHVTPTTKSGQLLT

J: TRBJ2-7
size: NA
D: NA
V: TRBV5-5
CDR3: ASRLGPTDSYEQY

J: TRBJ1-3
size: NA
D: NA
V: TRBV27
CDR3: ASSSVLSGNTIY

J: TRBJ2-2
size: NA
D: NA
V: TRBV2
CDR3: ASSGLGYTGELF